These 26 T cell receptor beta chains share one sample of origin, sequenced in a study of blood T cell repertoires in COVID-19. Some clones are missing from TCRdb's copy, which holds only in-frame ones; the method was immunoSEQ multiplex PCR. The sample yields about 280,000 clones, around 90% seen once. Sequencing was done on a sample of PBMCs or T cells enriched from blood (not recorded which). These TCRs come from a woman aged 40 to 50 who had recovered from COVID-19.

The V call is TRBV5-6, the J call TRBJ2-7; maybe TRBD2 (5 bases). Germline V gives CDR1 SGHDT, CDR2 YYEEEE. The CDR3 covers 14 residues. The ends were cut back, 4 bases at V and 0 bases at J, with 11 bases in the middle. CDR3 region: CASSPRGSSYEQYF. DNA of the CDR3: TGTGCCAGCAGCCCCCGGGGAAGCTCCTACGAGCAGTACTTC.

The chain recombines TRBV28 with TRBJ1-2; D not certain. This CDR3 is 15 amino acids long. V gave up 4 bases and J gave up 0 bases, with 12 bases separating them. Per the germline V gene, CDR1 is MDHEN and CDR2 is SYDVKM. This CDR3 reads CASSSPSLANYGYTF. For the CDR3, the DNA is TGTGCCAGCAGTTCCCCTTCTTTAGCTAACTATGGCTACACCTTC.

CDR3 sequence reads: CASSPGTANTEAFF. In DNA, the CDR3 is TGTGCCAGCAGCCCGGGGACAGCGAACACTGAAGCTTTCTTT. The chain recombines TRBV7-3 with TRBJ1-1, with 7 bases matching TRBD1. The CDR3 contains 14 residues. CDR1 and CDR2 (germline): SGHTA, FQGTGA. Germline trimming cut 5 bases from V and 1 base from J; bases unmatched to any gene: 4. The full variable domain, in which reference TRBV7-3 and TRBJ1-1 provide the parts outside the CDR3, is GAGVSQTPSNKVTEKGKYVELRCDPISGHTALYWYRQSLGQGPEFLIYFQGTGAADDSGLPNDRFFAVRPEGSVSTLKIQRTERGDSAVYLCASSPGTANTEAFFGQGTRLTVV.

J is TRBJ1-1 and V is TRBV2, with TRBD1 matching 10 bases. The germline CDR1 and CDR2 sequences are SNHLY and FYNNEI. V trimming: 6 bases; J trimming: 1 base; junction bases outside the gene matches: 2. The CDR3 contains 14 residues. The CDR3 here is CASRGDRGNTEAFF. CDR3 DNA: TGTGCCAGCAGAGGGGACAGGGGGAACACTGAAGCTTTCTTT.

The chain carries TRBV3-1 (or the pseudogene TRBV3-2) and TRBJ1-4; D gene uncertain. The CDR3 runs 15 residues. Germline CDR1 is LGHDT and CDR2 is YNNKEL (reference sequence). V was cut by 5 bases and J by 5 bases, with 15 bases left in between. CDR3: CASSVRYQANEKLFF. Written as DNA, the CDR3 is TGTGCCAGCAGCGTCCGCTACCAGGCGAATGAAAAACTGTTTTTT.

The chain employs TRBV29-1 and TRBJ2-2; D perhaps matches TRBD1 (7 bases). Trimming shortened V by 7 bases and J by 5 bases, and 14 bases separated the two germline ends. CDR3 size: 13 residues. Germline CDR1 and CDR2: SQVTM and ANQGSEA. The CDR3 nucleotides read TGCAGCGCGCAACAGGGGAGGACCGGGGAGCTGTTTTTT. Amino acid sequence: CSAQQGRTGELFF.

V usage is TRBV9 and J usage is TRBJ2-2; D gene ambiguous. Germline CDR1 SGDLS, CDR2 YYNGEE. This CDR3 has 18 residues. Trimming left V 0 bases short and J 0 bases short, with 15 bases between. CDR3 residues: CASSVEPENAANTGELFF. The CDR3 bases are TGTGCCAGCAGCGTAGAGCCGGAGAACGCGGCGAACACCGGGGAGCTGTTTTTT.

The rearrangement uses TRBV4-3 and TRBJ2-1, with D unresolved. V was shortened by 4 bases and J by 10 bases, with 17 bases between the two germline ends. The germline V gene has CDR1 LGHNA and CDR2 YSLEER. The CDR3 runs to 14 residues. CDR3 region: CASSLLVASGEQFF. The DNA for the CDR3 is TGCGCCAGCAGCCTTCTTGTGGCTTCCGGGGAGCAGTTCTTC.

V usage is TRBV27 and J usage is TRBJ1-6, with D perhaps TRBD1 (6 bases). Germline V CDR1 and CDR2: MNHEY, SMNVEV (reference sequence). This CDR3 region has 17 residues. The germline V and J ends were trimmed by 2 bases and 7 bases, with 18 bases remaining between them. CDR3 DNA sequence: TGTGCCAGCAGTTTACGGGCCCCGACAGGTTCCAATTCACCCCTCCACTTT. It translates to CASSLRAPTGSNSPLHF.

This clone was seen many times. V is TRBV9 and J is TRBJ2-7; 9 nucleotides line up with TRBD2. Germline lookup yields CDR1 SGDLS and CDR2 YYNGEE. This CDR3 spans 15 amino acids. The V segment lost 0 bases and the J segment 3 bases; nucleotides outside the gene matches: 4. The CDR3 sequence is CASSVGLAADYEQYF. The CDR3 nucleotides read TGTGCCAGCAGCGTAGGACTAGCGGCCGACTACGAGCAGTACTTC.

This clone has only one observation. In nucleotides, the CDR3 is TGTGCCAGCAGCTTTCGGACTAGTACAACCTCGCGCTATGGCTACACCTTC. Translation: CASSFRTSTTSRYGYTF. The chain is built from TRBV5-6 and TRBJ1-2, with unresolved D. V lost 2 bases, J lost 4 bases, and 21 bases lay in between. Germline V gene lookup returns CDR1 SGHDT and CDR2 YYEEEE. The CDR3 has 17 amino acids.

The CDR3 loop is CASSFRAGGYTGELFF. For the CDR3, the DNA is TGTGCCAGCAGCTTTCGGGCGGGAGGGTACACCGGGGAGCTGTTTTTT. This chain joins TRBV27 and TRBJ2-2; TRBD2 agrees at 9 bases. In germline, CDR1 is MNHEY, CDR2 SMNVEV (reference sequence). V lost 6 bases, J lost 3 bases, and 8 bases stayed unmatched. The CDR3 covers 16 residues.

The chain employs TRBV9 and TRBJ1-6; possible D gene TRBD1, 5 bases. Germline CDR1 reads SGDLS; CDR2 reads YYNGEE. This CDR3 comprises 14 residues. The V end lost 2 bases, the J end lost 5 bases, and 8 bases lay between the germline ends. CDR3 sequence reads: CASSVDSNNSPLHF. CDR3 DNA sequence: TGTGCCAGCAGCGTCGACAGCAATAATTCACCCCTCCACTTT.

This sequence joins TRBV10-1 and TRBJ2-7; 11 nucleotides line up with TRBD2. The germline V gene encodes CDR1 WNHNN and CDR2 SYGVQD (reference sequence). This CDR3 is built from 16 residues. The junction had 7 bases not matched to a gene; V was cut back by 6 bases and J by 0 bases. Written as DNA, the CDR3 is TGCGCCAGCAGGACATCCGGGACTAGCGGCTCCTACGAGCAGTACTTC. Protein sequence: CASRTSGTSGSYEQYF.

The chain uses TRBV19 and TRBJ2-7, with a weak D call TRBD1 (6 bases). Deletions cut 3 bases from V and 6 bases from J, with 18 bases between. Per the germline V gene, CDR1 is LNHDA and CDR2 is SQIVND (reference sequence). The CDR3 spans 15 residues. The CDR3 reads CASSMRGRGRSEQYF. The DNA for the CDR3 is TGTGCCAGTAGTATGAGAGGCAGGGGTAGGAGCGAGCAGTACTTC.

The chain is built from TRBV7-6 and TRBJ2-7, with 8 bases aligning to TRBD2. The V segment lost 5 bases and the J segment 0 bases; nucleotides outside the gene matches: 6. Per germline, CDR1 SGHVS and CDR2 FNYEAQ. The CDR3 is 15 residues long. The CDR3 here is CASSVSGSASYEQYF. The CDR3, as DNA: TGTGCCAGCAGCGTCAGCGGGAGCGCCTCCTACGAGCAGTACTTC. Based on the CDR3 plus reference TRBV7-6 and TRBJ2-7, the full variable domain is GAGVSQSPRYKVTKRGQDVALRCDPISGHVSLYWYRQALGQGPEFLTYFNYEAQQDKSGLPNDRFSAERPEGSISTLTIQRTEQRDSAMYRCASSVSGSASYEQYFGPGTRLTVT.

The V call is TRBV2, the J call TRBJ1-5; tentative D call: TRBD1 (5 bases). Germline V lookup: CDR1 SNHLY, CDR2 FYNNEI. Trimming left V 6 bases short and J 8 bases short, with 14 bases between. The CDR3 length is 13 residues. CDR3 residues: CASRREGAEPQHF. DNA of the CDR3: TGTGCCAGCAGGAGAGAAGGGGCTGAGCCCCAGCATTTT.

CDR3 bases: TGTGCCAGCAGTTTTTTGGCGGCCGACTCTGGGGCCAACGTCCTGACTTTC. Protein: CASSFLAADSGANVLTF. V is TRBV28 and J is TRBJ2-6; D remains unclear. V lost 3 bases to trimming and J lost 0 bases, with 12 bases between them. Germline V gene lookup returns CDR1 MDHEN and CDR2 SYDVKM. CDR3 length: 17 amino acids.

The chain combines TRBV12-3 or TRBV12-4 with TRBJ1-6; D possibly corresponds to TRBD1 (5 bases). The CDR3 loop spans 12 amino acids. V was pared by 6 bases and J by 10 bases, with 10 bases between. CDR3 in amino acids: CASRQGGSPLHF. The CDR3 DNA sequence: TGTGCCAGCAGGCAGGGCGGCTCACCCCTCCACTTT.

V usage is TRBV4-2 and J usage is TRBJ2-2; 13 bases are shared with TRBD2. Germline V CDR1 and CDR2: LGHNA, YNFKEQ. Trimming removed 7 bases from V and 0 bases from J; junction bases left unmatched: 8. The length of the CDR3 is 18 residues. The CDR3 nucleotides read TGTGCCAGCACCCTCGGGGGGACTAGCGGGACGAACACCGGGGAGCTGTTTTTT. It specifies CASTLGGTSGTNTGELFF.

Only one count was recorded for this clone. The V gene is TRBV12-5, the J gene TRBJ2-1; 15 bases fit TRBD2. Germline V gene sequence: CDR1 LGHNT, CDR2 FRNRAP. This CDR3 region has 20 residues. Trimming cost V 3 bases and J 0 bases; bases outside gene matches: 9. The CDR3 DNA follows: TGTGCTAGTGGTTTCCATGGACTAGCGGGAGGGAATCGCTCCTACAATGAGCAGTTCTTC. Protein product: CASGFHGLAGGNRSYNEQFF. Supplemented by reference TRBV12-5 and TRBJ2-1, the full variable domain reads DARVTQTPRHKVTEMGQEVTMRCQPILGHNTVFWYRQTMMQGLELLAYFRNRAPLDDSGMPKDRFSAEMPDATLATLKIQPSEPRDSAVYFCASGFHGLAGGNRSYNEQFFGPGTRLTVL.

This clone was detected only once. This chain joins TRBV3-1 (or the pseudogene TRBV3-2) and TRBJ2-7; a possible D gene is TRBD2 (6 bases). V was shortened by 1 base and J by 0 bases, with 13 bases between the two germline ends. CDR3 size: 16 residues. Germline values: CDR1 LGHDT, CDR2 YNNKEL (reference sequence). The DNA for the CDR3 is TGTGCCAGCAGCCAAGGCGGAGGGAGAGGCTCCTACGAGCAGTACTTC. It yields the protein CASSQGGGRGSYEQYF.

The V gene is TRBV19, the J gene TRBJ1-1; D call uncertain. The CDR3 spans 12 residues. Germline V CDR1 and CDR2: LNHDA, SQIVND (reference sequence). Trimming left V 2 bases short and J 4 bases short, with 5 bases between. CDR3 sequence reads: CASSIRGTEAFF. DNA for the CDR3: TGTGCCAGTAGTATACGGGGCACTGAAGCTTTCTTT. The full variable domain, its missing parts supplied by reference TRBV19 and TRBJ1-1, is DGGITQSPKYLFRKEGQNVTLSCEQNLNHDAMYWYRQDPGQGLRLIYYSQIVNDFQKGDIAEGYSVSREKKESFPLTVTSAQKNPTAFYLCASSIRGTEAFFGQGTRLTVV.

The J gene is TRBJ2-7, the V gene TRBV6-5; D is unclear. Germline V gives CDR1 MNHEY, CDR2 SVGAGI. This CDR3 region has 15 residues. Trimming stripped 5 bases from V and 1 base from J, with 15 bases between. The CDR3: CASSRHVSESYEQYF. The CDR3, as DNA: TGTGCCAGCAGTCGCCATGTGAGCGAATCCTACGAGCAGTACTTC.

The rearrangement links TRBV27 to TRBJ2-6, with D perhaps matching TRBD2 (6 bases). Trimming removed 3 bases from V and 0 bases from J, with 15 bases in between. Germline-derived CDR1 and CDR2 are MNHEY and SMNVEV (reference sequence). CDR3 size: 18 residues. The CDR3 region is CASSLVAGPISGANVLTF. The DNA of the CDR3 is TGTGCCAGCAGTTTGGTGGCGGGACCAATCTCTGGGGCCAACGTCCTGACTTTC. Based on the CDR3 plus reference TRBV27 and TRBJ2-6, the full variable domain is EAQVTQNPRYLITVTGKKLTVTCSQNMNHEYMSWYRQDPGLGLRQIYYSMNVEVTDKGDVPEGYKVSRKEKRNFPLILESPSPNQTSLYFCASSLVAGPISGANVLTFGAGSRLTVL.

The gene calls are TRBV5-5 and TRBJ1-1; D remains unclear. Germline CDR1 reads SGHKS; CDR2 reads YYEKEE (reference sequence). The CDR3 consists of 13 residues. V lost 2 bases, J lost 1 base, and 6 bases lay in between. The CDR3, as DNA: TGTGCCAGCAGCTTCCAATCGAACACTGAAGCTTTCTTT. Protein sequence: CASSFQSNTEAFF.